The T cell receptor beta chain described here comes from a study of post-analysis software for immune sequencing data. The TCR beta cDNA libraries carried unique molecular identifiers. The authors obtained approximately 540,000 cDNA molecules from approximately 0.91 to 9.4 million T cells. TCRdb fed the PCR reads into MiXCR, producing one record per CDR3 protein. This table holds some 690,000 distinct CDR3 sequences, roughly 30% found once. This clonotype showed up just a few times. The antigen is undetermined. Study-wide results and limits: Among multiple sclerosis patients, normalized Chao1 diversity was significantly below that of controls. Samples from one preparation batch, clustered by F measure, grouped strongly together.

The sequence was obtained from a girl between 5 and 17 years old with multiple sclerosis. The specimen sequenced was blood.

The CDR3 protein is CASSPRDRGQFF. CDR3 sequence (DNA): TGTGCCAGCAGCCCCCGGGACAGGGGACAGTTCTTC. This chain uses TRBV7-9 with TRBJ2-1; 10 nucleotides agree with TRBD1. V trimming: 5 bases; J trimming: 13 bases; junction bases outside the gene matches: 5. CDR3 length: 12 residues. The germline gives CDR1 SEHNR, CDR2 FQNEAQ (reference sequence).